This entry concerns a single T cell receptor beta chain. Its antigen is not known. PCR used 60 Vbeta primers and 13 Jbeta primers. Authors' analysis steps: A later analysis counted approximately 88 million unique TCR beta chains, some 11 million shared. Generated by immunoSEQ multiplex PCR, the TCRdb table keeps only in-frame clones and is missing some. V and J calls and clone size are given by that table; D and trimming were obtained from the DNA. The sample carries about 190,000 clones, roughly 80% recorded once. The CDR3 is 14 amino acids. Trimming cost V 8 bases and J 4 bases, with 17 bases left between them. Germline V gene sequence: CDR1 LNHDA, CDR2 SQIVND (reference sequence). The data derive from a study of cytomegalovirus exposure and HLA in healthy donors. Study outcomes and limitations: Several V segments, TRBV6-2 and TRBV6-3 among them, could not be told apart and were dropped. Productive status was seen about 87% or about 30% of the time for most TCR beta V segments in an earlier analysis. Association with HLA alleles at 0.05 false discovery rate was found for 16,951 TCR beta sequences in a later analysis.

V gene TRBV19 combines with J gene TRBJ1-1, with unresolved D. The TCR originated in a man in his forties or fifties in good health and CMV-seropositive. Sequencing was performed on PBMCs. DNA of the CDR3: TGTGCCAGTTGGAGAGAGGGTTATGGCACTGAAGCTTTCTTT. It yields the protein CASWREGYGTEAFF.